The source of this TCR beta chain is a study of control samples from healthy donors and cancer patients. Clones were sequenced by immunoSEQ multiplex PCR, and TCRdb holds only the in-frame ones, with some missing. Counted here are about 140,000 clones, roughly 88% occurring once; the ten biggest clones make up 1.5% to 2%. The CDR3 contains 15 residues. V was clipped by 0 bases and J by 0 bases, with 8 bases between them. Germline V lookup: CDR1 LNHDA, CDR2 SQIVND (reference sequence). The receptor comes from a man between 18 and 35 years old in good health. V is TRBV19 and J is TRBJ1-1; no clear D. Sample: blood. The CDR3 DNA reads TGTGCCAGTAGTATAGATAACAGTTTGAACACTGAAGCTTTCTTT. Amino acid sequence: CASSIDNSLNTEAFF.